The source of this T cell receptor beta chain is a study of blood T cell repertoires in COVID-19. Sequencing was performed with immunoSEQ multiplex PCR; in TCRdb, only in-frame clones are kept and a portion is missing. The table lists about 200,000 clones, roughly 85% of them singletons. The germline V gene has CDR1 SGHTS and CDR2 YDEGEE. V gave up 4 bases and J gave up 0 bases, with 12 bases separating them. The CDR3 loop spans 15 amino acids. The gene calls are TRBV5-8 and TRBJ2-3; D is perhaps TRBD1 (5 bases). This TCR derives from a man aged 25-45 years who had recovered from COVID-19. Material: peripheral blood. CDR3 sequence (DNA): TGTGCCAGCAGCCCCAGGGTGGGGAGCACAGATACGCAGTATTTT. It is translated as CASSPRVGSTDTQYF.